One T cell receptor beta chain is described in this entry. This clone was detected only once. Its specific antigen is unknown. No qualities accompany the bases; no much larger clone lies one base away. To prepare the library, the immunoSEQ multiplex PCR assay was applied. For the multiplex PCR, a mixture combining 60 forward primers for TCR Vbeta segments and 13 reverse primers for TCR Jbeta segments was used. The CDR3 region of rearranged TCR beta genes was amplified from genomic DNA by a multiplex PCR assay. Amplified TCR beta libraries were sequenced as 87-base-pair reads on the Illumina HiSeq System. Per the source publication's procedure: In a later analysis, 80 million or so unique TCR beta chains were counted across the 500 to 700 repertoires, and roughly 11 million of these chains were shared by at least two donors. Raw reads were error-corrected and collapsed into unique sequences by a nearest-neighbor algorithm in which closely related sequences were merged to remove PCR and sequencing errors. To assign V, D and J gene segments, CDR3 sequences were aligned to IMGT reference sequences. Each retained sequence needed at least a six-nucleotide match to both a V gene segment and a J gene segment. A rearrangement was called productive if the CDR3 had no stop codons and remained in frame with V and J, and every other rearrangement was called non-productive. Following IMGT convention, CDR3 was defined as the stretch from the second conserved V-encoded cysteine up to the conserved J-encoded phenylalanine. In an earlier analysis of around 600 of the donors, sequences lacking an unambiguous match to a single V gene segment were excluded. In an earlier analysis of approximately 590 of the donors, V segments were called functional above 56.7% productive rearrangements and were called segregating when the between-donor standard deviation exceeded 5%. A statistical classification framework was built for diagnosing cytomegalovirus status from the catalog of TCR beta chain sequences. In a later analysis, V and J genes were assigned by comparing TCR nucleotide sequences against IMGT/GENE-DB human TR gene sequences. Using the TCRdist pipeline, a later analysis assigned CDR3 sequences along with most-parsimonious VDJ recombination scenarios. In a later analysis, each TCR beta chain was defined by its CDR3 amino acid sequence together with its V-gene family, and reads lacking a unique V-gene family were excluded. To address suspected cross-contamination and a sequencing artifact, a later analysis removed around 590 highly shared, low-generation-probability nucleotide sequences. In a later analysis, a clonal expansion index for each public chain was calculated from normalized within-repertoire ranks of inferred template counts. In a later analysis, generation probabilities were computed with a VDJ recombination model fitted to out-of-frame rearrangements, and the resulting probabilities were checked against IGoR. Hypergeometric tests were used in a later analysis to score TCR-TCR, TCR-HLA and TCR-CMV co-occurrence, with a repertoire-size bias correction applied to the TCR pairs. To estimate false discovery rates, a later analysis permuted the HLA or CMV assignments 20 times. A later analysis grouped co-occurring TCRs with DBSCAN, adding TCRdist sequence similarity when clustering within HLA-allele-positive subsets. Repertoires with fewer than 30,000 or more than 120,000 public chains were left out of co-occurrence clustering, as were about 5 repertoires with anomalous nucleotide sharing. TCRdb limited this immuneACCESS table to in-frame rearrangements with V and J called. A share of clones is missing; checked studies link under half to unresolved V genes, and the rest is unexplained. V, J and clone size are taken as reported in that table, and D and trimming were inferred from the DNA itself. In all, the sample holds roughly 99,000 clones, and roughly four fifths of those were seen once. The ten largest clonotypes hold approximately 2.2% of the sample.

In total, roughly 670 healthy bone marrow donors made up the cohort. At the time of sampling, all cohort members were nominally healthy, though unrecorded immune exposures were likely present. The donor tested CMV seronegative, placing the donor among the roughly 400 seronegative members of the cohort. Every donor gave a peripheral blood sample, and the peripheral blood mononuclear cells from that sample were used for TCR beta sequencing. Genomic DNA extraction from the blood cell samples was performed with the Qiagen DNeasy Blood Extraction Kit. This sample is part of a study of cytomegalovirus exposure and HLA in healthy donors (dated by TCRdb to 2017 to 2019). For context, the study as a whole: According to an earlier analysis of 587 of the donors, about 179 million T cells yielded 90 million to 140 million unique TCR beta sequences and approximately 300 Gb of sequence data. High-throughput TCR immunosequencing, statistical association of individual TCRs with disease status, and machine learning were combined to predict cytomegalovirus infection status. The study was designed to test whether signatures of past pathogen exposure could be identified by cataloging public T cell receptors. Because of strong linkage in the cohort, roughly five DR-DQ haplotypes were treated as single units for association and clustering. Among 300 to 500 genotyped donors of the cohort, an average of around 250,000 unique TCR beta nucleotide sequences was sequenced per donor, of which about 20% were non-productive. Class I and class II HLA loci were covered by the typing at four-digit resolution. An early release covering roughly 580 HLA-typed donors comprised 250 to 350 gigabases of sequencing data and tens of millions of unique TCR sequences. Donor age, sex, ethnicity and CMV serostatus were compiled together with the repertoire data. Every discovery cohort repertoire had been produced on one sequencing platform. To study patterns of TCR occurrence, a later analysis re-analyzed previously published TCR beta repertoires from hundreds of donors and added high-resolution HLA genotyping. An earlier analysis of 500 to 650 of the donors applied high-throughput TCR beta sequencing to assess whether each TCR beta V gene segment acted as functional or pseudogenic. Among the approximately 430 genotyped donors, about 85% belonged to the genetic ancestry cluster associated with self-reported Caucasian donors. The study profiled the T cell repertoires of hundreds of subjects by immunosequencing and related them to cytomegalovirus serostatus. A later genetic analysis took genome-wide SNP genotypes for about 55% of the 666 donors and used that subset as a discovery cohort. Besides the first cohort of roughly 700 subjects, a separate validation cohort made up of roughly 120 different subjects was used. The number of donors typed differed by locus, with 629-630 for A, B, C, DRB1 and DQB1, roughly 550 for DQA1, under 610 for DPA1, and some 470 for DPB1. Rather than drawing on any new phenotypic data, the later analysis identified candidate immune exposures from TCR beta sequences and the way those sequences occurred across donors.

Results the study describes overall, beyond this receptor: Correlated functional status among segregating V segments might reflect linkage disequilibrium, but an unknown experimental factor could not be ruled out. Sequencing depth was assumed to be roughly uniform across donors in the presence/absence analyses, though that assumption may not hold. An association between a missense DCLRE1C variant and V-gene and J-gene trimming of TCR beta chains was found in a later genetic analysis and replicated in an independent cohort. Three of the identified cytomegalovirus-associated TCR beta chains were confirmed in vitro to be specific for cytomegalovirus antigens. Broadly in line with IMGT annotations, most TCR beta V segments showed up in productive rearrangements about 90% or about 30% of the time in an earlier analysis of a few hundred of the donors. A cluster of highly shared sequence variants was judged likely to be a technical artifact of the sequencing pipeline. Specific HLA alleles were associated with 16,951 TCR beta sequences at a false discovery rate of 0.05 in a later analysis. A further reported finding was that TCR beta sequences accurately predicted the HLA-A and HLA-B alleles for most subjects in the first cohort. Compared with the roughly 700-donor mean, donors in an Asian-associated ancestry cluster had fewer N-insertions in productive TCRs, according to a later genetic analysis. According to a later analysis, TCR association rates differed among HLA loci, with DRB1 alleles showing the most associated TCRs and HLA-C alleles showing the fewest. The classifier was reported to diagnose cytomegalovirus status with high specificity and sensitivity in both the original and validation cohorts. The only immune exposure information available for the cohort was CMV serostatus. According to the authors, the approach could potentially be generalized to other disease states and immunological phenotypes. The study listed 150 to 200 TCR beta chains as associated with cytomegalovirus. The cohort was sequenced for TCR beta chains only, and without alpha or paired-chain data the features that could be detected were limited. Because counts were too low, more than 15 rarely observed V segments, including chromosome 9 orphons, were left out of the earlier analysis of 500 to 750 of the donors. Most CMV-associated TCR beta chains appeared to be HLA-restricted in a later analysis, and the HLA associations seemed to be driven largely by CMV exposure. HLA typing was unavailable for some donors at each locus, so association tests used only the typed subset. A later analysis reported that several top co-occurrence clusters appeared linked to parvovirus B19, influenza, CMV and Epstein-Barr virus. A later analysis found that HLA-associated TCR beta chains were more clonally expanded and had lower generation probabilities than equally common non-associated chains. While some public TCRs were present in many individuals, most TCR sequences turned up only very rarely across donors. When HLA alleles, especially DR and DQ, strongly co-occurred, TCR associations were difficult to assign to individual alleles.

Input material: PBMCs. The sequence was collected from a man between 18 and 35 years old in good health and CMV-seronegative.

The nucleotide sequence is TGTGCCAGCAGTCCGGGGGCGGGGGGCGATGAGCAGTTCTTC. It translates to CASSPGAGGDEQFF. The chain couples TRBV27 to TRBJ2-1; 8 of the junction bases match TRBD2. V trim: 5 bases; J trim: 8 bases; unmatched bases: 8. CDR1 MNHEY and CDR2 SMNVEV were looked up in the germline V gene (reference sequence). The CDR3 holds 14 amino acids from the cysteine to the phenylalanine. Only the CDR3 DNA stays, 42 bases, in frame from base 1.